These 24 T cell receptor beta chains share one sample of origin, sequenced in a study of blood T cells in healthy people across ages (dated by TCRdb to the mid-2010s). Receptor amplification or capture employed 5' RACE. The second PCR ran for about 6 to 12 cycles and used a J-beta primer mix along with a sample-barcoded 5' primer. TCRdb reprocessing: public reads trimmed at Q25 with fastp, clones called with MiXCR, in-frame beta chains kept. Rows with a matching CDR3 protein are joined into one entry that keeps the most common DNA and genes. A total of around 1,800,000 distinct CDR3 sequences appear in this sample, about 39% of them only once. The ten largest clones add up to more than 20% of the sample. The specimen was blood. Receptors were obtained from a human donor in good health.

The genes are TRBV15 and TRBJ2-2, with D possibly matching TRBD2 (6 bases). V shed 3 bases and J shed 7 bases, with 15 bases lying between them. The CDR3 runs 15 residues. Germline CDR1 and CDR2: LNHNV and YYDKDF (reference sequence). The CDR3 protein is CATSRTSSSGGELFF. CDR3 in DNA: TGTGCCACCAGCAGGACTAGTTCCTCCGGCGGGGAGCTGTTTTTT.

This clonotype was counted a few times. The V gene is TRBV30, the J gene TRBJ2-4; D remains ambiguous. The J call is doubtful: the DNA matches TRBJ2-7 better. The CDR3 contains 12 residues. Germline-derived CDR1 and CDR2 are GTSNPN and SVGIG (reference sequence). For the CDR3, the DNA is TGTGCCTGGAGTGTACCCCCCTACGAGCAGTACTTC. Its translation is CAWSVPPYEQYF.

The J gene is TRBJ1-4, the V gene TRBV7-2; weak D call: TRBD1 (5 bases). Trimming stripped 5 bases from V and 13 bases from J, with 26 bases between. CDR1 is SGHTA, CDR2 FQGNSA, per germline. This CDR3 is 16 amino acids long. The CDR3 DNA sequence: TGTGCCAGCAGCCCGGGGGTTTCAGGAGTCTGGGGTGGACTGTTTTTT. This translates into CASSPGVSGVWGGLFF.

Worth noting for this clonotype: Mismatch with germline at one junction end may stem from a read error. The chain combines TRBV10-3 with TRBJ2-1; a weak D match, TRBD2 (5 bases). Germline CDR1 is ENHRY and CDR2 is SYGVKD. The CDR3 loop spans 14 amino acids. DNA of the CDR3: TGTGACATCAGTTTGGAGGCTTCCTACAATGAGCAGTTCTTC. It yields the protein CDISLEASYNEQFF.

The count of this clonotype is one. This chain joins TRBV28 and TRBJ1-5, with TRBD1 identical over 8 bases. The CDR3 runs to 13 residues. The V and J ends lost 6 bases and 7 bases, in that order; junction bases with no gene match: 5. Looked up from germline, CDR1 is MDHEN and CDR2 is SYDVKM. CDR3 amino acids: CASRWTGRQPQHF. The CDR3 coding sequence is TGTGCCAGCAGATGGACAGGGCGACAGCCCCAGCATTTT.

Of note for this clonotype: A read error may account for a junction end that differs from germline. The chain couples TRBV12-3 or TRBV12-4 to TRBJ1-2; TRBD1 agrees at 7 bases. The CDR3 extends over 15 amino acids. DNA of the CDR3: TGTGCCAGCAGGTCAGGGACAGTCCCAACTTATGGCTGCACCTTC. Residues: CASRSGTVPTYGCTF.

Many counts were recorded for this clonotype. In DNA, the CDR3 is TGTGCCAGCAGCCAAGAGTTGCCCCCGTCTGAGCAGTTCTTC. It translates to CASSQELPPSEQFF. This chain connects TRBV4-2 to TRBJ2-1; D gene unclear. Per the germline V gene, CDR1 is LGHNA and CDR2 is YNFKEQ. Trimming pared 0 bases from V and 9 bases from J, leaving 12 bases between. The CDR3 has 14 amino acids.

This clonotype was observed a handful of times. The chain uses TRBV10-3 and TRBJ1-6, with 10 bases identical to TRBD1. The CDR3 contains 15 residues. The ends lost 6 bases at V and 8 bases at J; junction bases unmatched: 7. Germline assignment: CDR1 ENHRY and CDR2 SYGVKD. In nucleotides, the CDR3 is TGTGCCATCAGCACAGCCGGGACAGGGGATTCACCCCTCCACTTT. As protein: CAISTAGTGDSPLHF.

The CDR3 loop reads CASSLHTSGGAVVYEQYF. The CDR3 DNA reads TGTGCCAGCAGTCTCCACACTAGCGGGGGGGCCGTAGTCTACGAGCAGTACTTC. The chain links TRBV28 to TRBJ2-7, with 13 bases matching TRBD2. Germline V CDR1 and CDR2: MDHEN, SYDVKM. This CDR3 spans 18 amino acids. Trimming cost V 5 bases and J 3 bases; bases outside gene matches: 13.

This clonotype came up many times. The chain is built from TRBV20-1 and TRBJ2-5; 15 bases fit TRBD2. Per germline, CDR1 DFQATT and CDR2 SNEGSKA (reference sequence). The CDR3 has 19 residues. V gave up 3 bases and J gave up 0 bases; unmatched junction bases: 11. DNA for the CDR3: TGCAGTGCTAGGGACCCCGGACTAGCGGGGGGGCCACACCAAGAGACCCAGTACTTC. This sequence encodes CSARDPGLAGGPHQETQYF.

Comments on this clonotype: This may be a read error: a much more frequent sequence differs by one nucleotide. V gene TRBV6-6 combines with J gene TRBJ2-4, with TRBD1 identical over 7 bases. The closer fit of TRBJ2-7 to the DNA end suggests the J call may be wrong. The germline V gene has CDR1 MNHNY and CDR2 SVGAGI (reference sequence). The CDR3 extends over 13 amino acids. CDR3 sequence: CANLTGLIDEQYF. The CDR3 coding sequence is TGTGCCAACCTGACAGGGTTGATAGACGAGCAGTACTTC.

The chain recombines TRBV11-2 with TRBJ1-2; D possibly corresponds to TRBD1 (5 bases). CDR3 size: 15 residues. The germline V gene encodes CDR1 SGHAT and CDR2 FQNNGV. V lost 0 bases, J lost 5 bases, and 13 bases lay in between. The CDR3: CASSLEVGTVYGYTF. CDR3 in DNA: TGTGCCAGCAGCTTAGAGGTCGGGACGGTGTATGGCTACACCTTC. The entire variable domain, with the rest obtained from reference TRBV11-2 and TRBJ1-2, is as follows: EAGVAQSPRYKIIEKRQSVAFWCNPISGHATLYWYQQILGQGPKLLIQFQNNGVVDDSQLPKDRFSAERLKGVDSTLKIQPAKLEDSAVYLCASSLEVGTVYGYTFGSGTRLTVV.

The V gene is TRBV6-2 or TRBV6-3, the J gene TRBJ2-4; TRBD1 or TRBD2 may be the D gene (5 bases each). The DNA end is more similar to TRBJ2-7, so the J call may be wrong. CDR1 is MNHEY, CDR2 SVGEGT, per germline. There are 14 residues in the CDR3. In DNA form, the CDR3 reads TGTGCCAGCAGTTACGTACTACGAGGGGTCGAGCAGTACTTC. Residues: CASSYVLRGVEQYF.

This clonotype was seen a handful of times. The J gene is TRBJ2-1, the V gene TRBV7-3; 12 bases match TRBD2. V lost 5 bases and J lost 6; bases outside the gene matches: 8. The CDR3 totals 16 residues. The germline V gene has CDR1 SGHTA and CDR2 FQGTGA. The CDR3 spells CASSLAGGPPVNEQFF. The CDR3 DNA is TGTGCCAGCAGCCTAGCGGGGGGGCCCCCGGTCAATGAGCAGTTCTTC. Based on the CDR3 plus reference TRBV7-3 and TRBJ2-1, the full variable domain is GAGVSQTPSNKVTEKGKYVELRCDPISGHTALYWYRQSLGQGPEFLIYFQGTGAADDSGLPNDRFFAVRPEGSVSTLKIQRTERGDSAVYLCASSLAGGPPVNEQFFGPGTRLTVL.

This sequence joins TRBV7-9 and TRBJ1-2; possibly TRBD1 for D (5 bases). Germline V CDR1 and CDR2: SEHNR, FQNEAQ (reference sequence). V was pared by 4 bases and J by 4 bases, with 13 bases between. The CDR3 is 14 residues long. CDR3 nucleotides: TGTGCCAGCAGCTCAGCGGGGGAAGGCTATGGCTACACCTTC. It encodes CASSSAGEGYGYTF.

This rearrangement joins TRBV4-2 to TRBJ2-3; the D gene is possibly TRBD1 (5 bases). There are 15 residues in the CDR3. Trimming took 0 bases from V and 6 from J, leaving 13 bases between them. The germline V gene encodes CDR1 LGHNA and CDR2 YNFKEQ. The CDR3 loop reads CASSQEPTVGDTQYF. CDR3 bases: TGTGCCAGCAGCCAAGAACCGACAGTAGGGGATACGCAGTATTTT.

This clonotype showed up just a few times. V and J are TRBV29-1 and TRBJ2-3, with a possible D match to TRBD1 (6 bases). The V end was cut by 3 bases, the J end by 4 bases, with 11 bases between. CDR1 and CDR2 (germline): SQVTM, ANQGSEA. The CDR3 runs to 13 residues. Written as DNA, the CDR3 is TGCAGCGTTGACGCCACAGGGTCAGATACGCAGTATTTT. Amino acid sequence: CSVDATGSDTQYF.

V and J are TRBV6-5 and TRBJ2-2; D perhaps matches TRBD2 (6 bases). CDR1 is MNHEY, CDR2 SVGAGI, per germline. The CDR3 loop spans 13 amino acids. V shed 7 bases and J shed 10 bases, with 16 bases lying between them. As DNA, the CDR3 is TGTGCCAGCACCATGGGAGGCTTCGAGGAGCTGTTTTTT. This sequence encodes CASTMGGFEELFF.

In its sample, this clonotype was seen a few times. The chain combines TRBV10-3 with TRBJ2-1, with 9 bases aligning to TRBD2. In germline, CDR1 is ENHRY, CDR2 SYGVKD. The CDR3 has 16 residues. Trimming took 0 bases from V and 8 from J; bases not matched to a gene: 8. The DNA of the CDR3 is TGTGCCATCAGTGAGTCTGGCGGGGGGGCTAGCTATGAGCAGTTCTTC. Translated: CAISESGGGASYEQFF.

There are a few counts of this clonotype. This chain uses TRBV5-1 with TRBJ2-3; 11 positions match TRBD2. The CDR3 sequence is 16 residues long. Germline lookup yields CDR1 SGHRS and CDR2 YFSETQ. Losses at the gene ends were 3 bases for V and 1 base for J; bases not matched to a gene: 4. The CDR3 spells CASSSLLAGGTDTQYF. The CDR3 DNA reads TGCGCCAGCAGCTCCTTACTAGCGGGGGGCACAGATACGCAGTATTTT.

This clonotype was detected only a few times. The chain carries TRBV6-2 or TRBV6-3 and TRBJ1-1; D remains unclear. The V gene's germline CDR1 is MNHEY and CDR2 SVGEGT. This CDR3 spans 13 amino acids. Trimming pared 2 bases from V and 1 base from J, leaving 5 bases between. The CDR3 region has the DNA TGTGCCAGCAGTTACGGGAAGAACACTGAAGCTTTCTTT. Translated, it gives CASSYGKNTEAFF.

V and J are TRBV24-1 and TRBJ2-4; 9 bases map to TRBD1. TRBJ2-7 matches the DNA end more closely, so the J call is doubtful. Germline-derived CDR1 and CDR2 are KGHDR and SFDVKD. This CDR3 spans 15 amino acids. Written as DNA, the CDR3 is TGTGCCACCAGTGATTCCGGGACAGGGTATGACGAGCAGTACTTC. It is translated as CATSDSGTGYDEQYF.

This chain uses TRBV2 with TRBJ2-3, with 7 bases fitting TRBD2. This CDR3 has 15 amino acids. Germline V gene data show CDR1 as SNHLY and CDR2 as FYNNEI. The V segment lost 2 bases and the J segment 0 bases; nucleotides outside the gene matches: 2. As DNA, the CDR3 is TGTGCCAGCAGTGAACGAGCGGGGAGCACAGATACGCAGTATTTT. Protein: CASSERAGSTDTQYF.

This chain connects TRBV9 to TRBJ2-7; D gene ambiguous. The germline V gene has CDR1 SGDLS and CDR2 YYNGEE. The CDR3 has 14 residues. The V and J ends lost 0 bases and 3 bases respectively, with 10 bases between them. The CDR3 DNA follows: TGTGCCAGCAGCGTAGCGCTGGACCACTACGAGCAGTACTTC. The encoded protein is CASSVALDHYEQYF.